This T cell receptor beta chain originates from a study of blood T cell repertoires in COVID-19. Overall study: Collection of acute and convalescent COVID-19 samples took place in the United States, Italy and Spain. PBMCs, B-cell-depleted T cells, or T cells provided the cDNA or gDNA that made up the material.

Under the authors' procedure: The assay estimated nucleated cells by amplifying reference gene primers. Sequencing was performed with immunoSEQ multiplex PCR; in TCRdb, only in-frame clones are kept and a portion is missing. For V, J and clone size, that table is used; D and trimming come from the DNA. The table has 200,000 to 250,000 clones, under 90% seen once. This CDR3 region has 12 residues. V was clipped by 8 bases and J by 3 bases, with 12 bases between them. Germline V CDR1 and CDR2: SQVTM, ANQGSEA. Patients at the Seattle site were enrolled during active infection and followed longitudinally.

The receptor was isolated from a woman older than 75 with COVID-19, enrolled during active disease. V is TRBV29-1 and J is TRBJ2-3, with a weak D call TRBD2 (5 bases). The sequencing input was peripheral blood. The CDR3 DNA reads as TGCAGCTCCAGAGCGGTTACAGATACGCAGTATTTT. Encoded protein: CSSRAVTDTQYF.